Following are 5 T cell receptor beta chains from one sample sequenced in a study of a mutant IDH1 vaccine in newly diagnosed glioma. Their specific antigens are unknown. Sequencing used immunoSEQ multiplex PCR; TCRdb keeps in-frame clones, though not all of them. The sample contains tens of thousands of clones, under 90% of which appear only once. Time point in this sample: week 35, safety follow-up. Vaccination comprised doses that each held 300 ug of mutant IDH1 20-mer peptide, plus topical imiquimod. The specimen comprised PBMCs, sampled from a glioma patient whose treatment included an IDH1 peptide vaccine. Receptor source: a woman in her thirties or forties with glioma. Some clones in this sample may be carry-over from other donors' samples.

This clone is deemed medium-sized. The genes are TRBV28 and TRBJ1-5; D may be TRBD1 (6 bases). CDR1 is MDHEN and CDR2 is SYDVKM in the germline V gene. The CDR3 runs 14 residues. With 5 bases removed from V and 2 bases from J, the gap between germline ends came to 10 bases. CDR3 coding DNA: TGTGCCAGCAGTAGGGGGTGGGGCAATCAGCCCCAGCATTTT. Protein product: CASSRGWGNQPQHF.

The chain uses TRBV7-3 and TRBJ2-6; 7 bases are a match to TRBD2. The V segment lost 0 bases and the J segment 0 bases; nucleotides outside the gene matches: 11. Germline CDR1 is SGHTA and CDR2 is FQGTGA. There are 20 residues in the CDR3. The CDR3 DNA is TGTGCCAGCAGCTTAACGTTAGCGGGCACGACTACCTCTGGGGCCAACGTCCTGACTTTC. As protein: CASSLTLAGTTTSGANVLTF.

The chain has TRBV30 and TRBJ1-3; D possibly corresponds to TRBD1 (5 bases). The CDR3 runs 15 residues. In germline, CDR1 is GTSNPN, CDR2 SVGIG (reference sequence). V was clipped by 8 bases and J by 0 bases, with 17 bases between them. The CDR3 sequence: CAAAAGCPSGNTIYF. Here the CDR3 DNA reads TGTGCCGCCGCAGCAGGGTGTCCCTCTGGAAACACCATATATTTT. Drawing the rest from reference TRBV30 and TRBJ1-3, the complete variable domain is SQTIHQWPATLVQPVGSPLSLECTVEGTSNPNLYWYRQAAGRGLQLLFYSVGIGQISSEVPQNLSASRPQDRQFILSSKKLLLSDSGFYLCAAAAGCPSGNTIYFGEGSWLTVV.

This sequence joins TRBV16 and TRBJ1-2; D unresolved. Germline V gives CDR1 KGHSY, CDR2 FQNENV. The V end was cut by 5 bases, the J end by 5 bases, with 9 bases between. This CDR3 contains 12 residues. The CDR3 sequence is CASSSRRYGYTF. The CDR3 DNA follows: TGTGCCAGCAGCTCCCGAAGGTATGGCTACACCTTC. The complete variable domain, with remaining parts taken from reference TRBV16 and TRBJ1-2, reads GEEVAQTPKHLVRGEGQKAKLYCAPIKGHSYVFWYQQVLKNEFKFLISFQNENVFDETGMPKERFSAKCLPNSPCSLEIQATKLEDSAVYFCASSSRRYGYTFGSGTRLTVV.

The chain links TRBV6-5 to TRBJ2-1; D uncertain. Germline V gene lookup returns CDR1 MNHEY and CDR2 SVGAGI. CDR3 length: 14 amino acids. Deletions cut 8 bases from V and 9 bases from J, with 20 bases between. CDR3 residues: CASSGGTWDGEQFF. CDR3 sequence (DNA): TGTGCCAGCTCCGGTGGCACCTGGGATGGTGAGCAGTTCTTC.